The 24 T cell receptor beta chains below were found in one sample sequenced in a study of PD-1 blockade in classical Hodgkin lymphoma (dated by TCRdb to the early 2020s). The time point label of this sample denotes: cycle 1 day 1 (C1D1), immediately before nivolumab initiation. Relapse after autologous stem cell transplantation had occurred in all trial patients, and cohorts A, B and C were distinguished by prior brentuximab vedotin exposure. The library was generated by the immunoSEQ multiplex PCR assay. What TCRdb holds here is the immuneACCESS table cut down to in-frame rearrangements. Part of the clones is not present; checked against another copy, under half of the missing clones reflect an unresolved V gene, and the others are unexplained. The sample yields around 10,000 clones; roughly three quarters were counted once. Roughly 24% of the sample is in the top ten clones. The specimen comprised peripheral blood mononuclear cells (PBMCs), sampled at baseline. Source of these receptors: a human donor with classical Hodgkin lymphoma.

The gene calls are TRBV2 and TRBJ2-2; tentative D call: TRBD2 (6 bases). V was clipped by 4 bases and J by 6 bases, with 12 bases between them. The CDR3 loop spans 14 amino acids. Germline V lookup: CDR1 SNHLY, CDR2 FYNNEI. The CDR3 sequence: CASSVRLVSGELFF. The CDR3 DNA is TGTGCCAGCAGTGTCAGACTAGTCTCCGGGGAGCTGTTTTTT.

The chain employs TRBV15 and TRBJ2-3; TRBD2 matches 7 bases. V lost 0 bases and J lost 1; bases outside the gene matches: 10. The CDR3 totals 18 residues. Germline assignment: CDR1 LNHNV and CDR2 YYDKDF (reference sequence). CDR3 coding DNA: TGTGCCACCAGCAGAGAAGCCCCTAGCGGTCTCCGCACAGATACGCAGTATTTT. Translating it yields CATSREAPSGLRTDTQYF.

This chain joins TRBV6-5 and TRBJ2-1, with 9 positions matching TRBD1. The CDR3 spans 15 residues. Germline V gene lookup returns CDR1 MNHEY and CDR2 SVGAGI. Trimming at V came to 4 bases and at J to 8 bases, leaving 9 bases not matched to a gene. CDR3 nucleotides: TGTGCCAGCAGTTCCTCCGGGACAGGGCGGTATGAGCAGTTCTTC. It is translated as CASSSSGTGRYEQFF.

The chain carries TRBV2 and TRBJ2-3; D may match TRBD1 or TRBD2 (5 bases each). CDR3 length: 14 amino acids. Per germline, CDR1 SNHLY and CDR2 FYNNEI. Trimming took off 6 bases at V and 3 bases at J, with 13 bases between the two ends. CDR3 sequence (DNA): TGTGCCAGCAGAGCCGGGACGGAGACAGATACGCAGTATTTT. Translating it yields CASRAGTETDTQYF.

The chain uses TRBV10-2 and TRBJ1-2; tentatively, D is TRBD1 (5 bases). Trimming cost V 7 bases and J 3 bases, with 12 bases left between them. CDR1 is WSHSY and CDR2 is SAAADI in the germline V gene. CDR3 length: 13 residues. CDR3 in amino acids: CASTTGPYYGYTF. As DNA, the CDR3 is TGCGCCAGCACGACGGGGCCGTACTATGGCTACACCTTC.

The gene calls are TRBV5-1 and TRBJ2-1, with 9 bases lining up with TRBD2. CDR1 is SGHRS, CDR2 YFSETQ, per germline. The CDR3 spans 15 residues. Unmatched junction bases numbered 4, after V lost 0 bases and J lost 6 bases. For the CDR3, the DNA is TGCGCCAGCAGCTTGGCTAGCGGGATTGTCAATGAGCAGTTCTTC. Amino acids: CASSLASGIVNEQFF.

In its sample, this clone was seen a few times. The genes are TRBV2 and TRBJ1-1; 7 positions agree with TRBD1. Germline CDR1 and CDR2: SNHLY and FYNNEI. The trim removed 2 bases at V and 5 bases at J, leaving 11 bases unmatched. The CDR3 extends over 16 amino acids. The CDR3 DNA sequence: TGTGCCAGCAGTGAACCCTGGAGGGGGCCGGGGACTGAAGCTTTCTTT. It encodes CASSEPWRGPGTEAFF.

As DNA, the CDR3 is TGTGCCATCAGTGAGGGGGGTTACGAGCAGTACTTC. Protein sequence: CAISEGGYEQYF. This sequence joins TRBV10-3 and TRBJ2-7, with D perhaps given as TRBD1 or TRBD2 (5 bases each). The CDR3 length is 12 residues. In germline, CDR1 is ENHRY, CDR2 SYGVKD. The V gene lost 2 bases and the J gene lost 4 bases, with 6 bases spanning the gap.

The chain links TRBV18 to TRBJ2-5; unclear D gene. Germline V gives CDR1 KGHSH, CDR2 LQKENI. This CDR3 spans 14 amino acids. V shed 1 base and J shed 5 bases, with 11 bases lying between them. CDR3 bases: TGTGCCAGCTCACCACAGGCCGGTGGGGAGACCCAGTACTTC. Protein sequence: CASSPQAGGETQYF. Full variable domain (remainder filled in from reference TRBV18 and TRBJ2-5): NAGVMQNPRHLVRRRGQEARLRCSPMKGHSHVYWYRQLPEEGLKFMVYLQKENIIDESGMPKERFSAEFPKEGPSILRIQQVVRGDSAAYFCASSPQAGGETQYFGPGTRLLVL.

The chain couples TRBV2 to TRBJ1-1; 7 nucleotides agree with TRBD1. Germline V gene data show CDR1 as SNHLY and CDR2 as FYNNEI. Trimming removed 5 bases from V and 0 bases from J; junction bases left unmatched: 9. The CDR3 spans 16 residues. This chain's CDR3 is CASSRGGRALNTEAFF. The CDR3 DNA reads as TGTGCCAGCAGTCGAGGGGGCAGGGCCCTGAACACTGAAGCTTTCTTT.

The chain carries TRBV4-1 and TRBJ2-4; no firm D call. CDR1 MGHRA and CDR2 YSYEKL come from the germline V gene. Between the trimmed V and J ends, which lost 1 base and 5 bases, there was a span of 15 bases. The CDR3 has 16 residues. The CDR3 bases are TGCGCCAGCAGCCAAGCCCCTCAGTCAGGTCAAAACATTCAGTACTTC. Protein product: CASSQAPQSGQNIQYF.

This clone occurred a few times. The V gene is TRBV10-3, the J gene TRBJ2-1; 9 bases are a match to TRBD1. From germline, CDR1 is ENHRY and CDR2 SYGVKD. V dropped 3 bases and J dropped 13; count of bases not matched to a gene: 10. This CDR3 has 14 amino acids. The CDR3 here is CAISDPGQGRTQFF. The CDR3 coding sequence is TGTGCCATCAGTGATCCGGGACAGGGCCGGACCCAGTTCTTC.

The chain combines TRBV6-1 with TRBJ2-5, with D perhaps matching TRBD2 (6 bases). Germline values: CDR1 MNHNS, CDR2 SASEGT. Between the trimmed V and J ends, which lost 7 bases and 9 bases, there was a span of 15 bases. The length of the CDR3 is 12 residues. The CDR3 reads CASTPVREPQYF. CDR3 coding DNA: TGTGCCAGCACGCCAGTCCGGGAGCCCCAGTACTTC.

This clone came up a few times. The chain carries TRBV19 and TRBJ1-2, with D possibly being TRBD1 (5 bases). V dropped 7 bases and J dropped 8 bases, with 14 bases sitting between them. Germline CDR1 and CDR2: LNHDA and SQIVND (reference sequence). The CDR3 sequence is 12 residues long. The CDR3 DNA sequence: TGTGCCAGTACCTTCATGCAGGGCGGCTACACCTTC. Translated: CASTFMQGGYTF. Drawing the rest from reference TRBV19 and TRBJ1-2, the complete variable domain is DGGITQSPKYLFRKEGQNVTLSCEQNLNHDAMYWYRQDPGQGLRLIYYSQIVNDFQKGDIAEGYSVSREKKESFPLTVTSAQKNPTAFYLCASTFMQGGYTFGSGTRLTVV.

The chain carries TRBV6-4 and TRBJ2-1, with a weak D call TRBD2 (5 bases). Looked up from germline, CDR1 is MRHNA and CDR2 is SNTAGT. CDR3 size: 15 residues. The V and J ends lost 4 bases and 5 bases respectively, with 15 bases between them. The CDR3 DNA reads as TGTGCCAGCAGTGCGTCGGAAGAGGGCCACAATGAGCAGTTCTTC. This translates into CASSASEEGHNEQFF.

This chain uses TRBV7-8 with TRBJ1-2; D is unclear. Germline V lookup: CDR1 SGHVS, CDR2 FQNEAQ. The V end was cut by 5 bases, the J end by 4 bases, with 11 bases between. CDR3 length equals 13 residues. Here the CDR3 DNA reads TGTGCCAGCAGCCCCACAGTGAGCTATGGCTACACCTTC. As protein: CASSPTVSYGYTF.

This clone was recorded a few times. V gene TRBV28 combines with J gene TRBJ2-5, with D uncertain. CDR1 and CDR2 (germline): MDHEN, SYDVKM. V was clipped by 2 bases and J by 1 base, with 8 bases between them. The CDR3 has 14 amino acids. CDR3 coding DNA: TGTGCCAGCAGTTTAAGCTCCATCCAAGAGACCCAGTACTTC. It yields the protein CASSLSSIQETQYF.

V and J are TRBV2 and TRBJ1-1; D perhaps matches TRBD1 (6 bases). Germline assignment: CDR1 SNHLY and CDR2 FYNNEI. The germline V and J ends were trimmed by 6 bases and 5 bases, with 13 bases remaining between them. The CDR3 extends over 13 amino acids. CDR3 protein: CASRSGARTEAFF. The CDR3 coding sequence is TGTGCCAGCAGGTCAGGGGCGAGGACTGAAGCTTTCTTT.

The chain links TRBV27 to TRBJ2-5; TRBD2 might be the D (5 bases). The germline gives CDR1 MNHEY, CDR2 SMNVEV (reference sequence). The CDR3 spans 13 residues. Trimming took 4 bases from V and 7 from J, leaving 13 bases between them. CDR3 amino acids: CASSSGLAGTQYF. CDR3 DNA sequence: TGTGCCAGCAGTTCAGGACTGGCTGGGACCCAGTACTTC.

V gene TRBV6-1 combines with J gene TRBJ2-1; 12 bases line up with TRBD2. Losses at the gene ends were 2 bases for V and 6 bases for J; bases not matched to a gene: 14. CDR1 and CDR2 (germline): MNHNS, SASEGT. This CDR3 is 19 amino acids long. The CDR3 is CASSERLAGGSSGVNEQFF. DNA for the CDR3: TGTGCCAGCAGTGAACGGCTAGCGGGAGGGTCGAGCGGTGTCAATGAGCAGTTCTTC.

The genes are TRBV9 and TRBJ1-1; D is perhaps TRBD1 (6 bases). Trimming left V 0 bases short and J 9 bases short, with 12 bases between. In germline, CDR1 is SGDLS, CDR2 YYNGEE. There are 13 residues in the CDR3. In DNA form, the CDR3 reads TGTGCCAGCAGCGTAGAGGCACAGGGCCAAGCTTTCTTT. Residues: CASSVEAQGQAFF.

The V call is TRBV14, the J call TRBJ2-1, with TRBD2 identical over 7 bases. The V and J ends lost 4 bases and 8 bases, in that order; junction bases with no gene match: 11. CDR3 size: 15 residues. Germline loops: CDR1 SGHDN, CDR2 FVKESK. CDR3 sequence (DNA): TGTGCCAGCAGCCCAAAGCGGGGCCTCCTGGATGAGCAGTTCTTC. This sequence encodes CASSPKRGLLDEQFF.

The chain joins TRBV6-6 to TRBJ2-1; D perhaps matches TRBD2 (6 bases). There are 15 residues in the CDR3. The germline V gene has CDR1 MNHNY and CDR2 SVGAGI (reference sequence). Deletions cut 0 bases from V and 6 bases from J, with 12 bases between. The CDR3 loop reads CASSYSSGPSNEQFF. The CDR3, as DNA: TGTGCCAGCAGTTACTCTAGCGGCCCAAGCAATGAGCAGTTCTTC.

This clone is labeled as medium-sized (0.01 to 0.1%). The chain carries TRBV28 and TRBJ2-1; the match to TRBD2 covers 14 bases. CDR3 length: 15 amino acids. The germline gives CDR1 MDHEN, CDR2 SYDVKM. V dropped 7 bases and J dropped 8; count of bases not matched to a gene: 7. The CDR3 is CASKSGTSGSYEQFF. The CDR3 region has the DNA TGTGCCAGCAAAAGCGGGACTAGCGGGAGCTATGAGCAGTTCTTC.